This T cell receptor (beta chain) was retrieved from a study of cytomegalovirus exposure and HLA in healthy donors. Findings and limits, study-wide: Clusters of TCRs from the first cohort tended to co-occur in the approximately 130 validation repertoires (as a later analysis found). Cytomegalovirus status, reportedly, was diagnosed with high specificity and sensitivity by the classifier.

Using immunoSEQ multiplex PCR, the repertoire was profiled, and TCRdb retains in-frame clones only, with some absent. In the table there are around 240,000 clones, nearly 90% of which are singletons. Concerning this clone itself: The antigen is undetermined. The same CDR3 arises from other DNA sequences in this sample as well.

This TCR came from a woman in her late teens or twenties in good health and CMV-seronegative. Material for sequencing was PBMCs.

CDR3 sequence (DNA): TGTGCCAGCAGTTTATCCAGGGGGAACACTGAAGCTTTCTTT. Protein: CASSLSRGNTEAFF. The chain is built from TRBV27 and TRBJ1-1; D is possibly TRBD1 (6 bases). From germline, CDR1 is MNHEY and CDR2 SMNVEV (reference sequence). The ends were cut back, 0 bases at V and 1 base at J, with 6 bases in the middle. The CDR3 contains 14 residues.